Presented here are 19 T cell receptor beta chains from one specimen sequenced in a study of vaccination and CD4 T cells after COVID-19. Their antigens remain unidentified. This sample's treatment: roughly ten-day PBMC culture with coronavirus spike peptide pools or control peptides (ViraFEST assay). An Oncomine TCR Beta short-read assay was used to sequence the DNA from cultured CD4+ T cells. One entry per CDR3 protein, called by TCRdb with MiXCR from the PCR reads. Of 17,000 or so distinct CDR3 sequences listed, around 47% were seen once; the top ten hold approximately 4.4%. This sample comprised CD4+ T cells from blood, cultured in vitro, obtained before SARS-CoV-2 vaccination. The receptors derive from a human donor who had recovered from COVID-19.

The chain has TRBV21-1 and TRBJ1-5. TRBV21-1 is designated a pseudogene. This CDR3 spans 13 amino acids. The CDR3 DNA follows: TGTGCCAGCACCAAGGGCCAAAATCAGCCCCAGCATTTT. Encoded protein: CASTKGQNQPQHF.

Only one count was recorded for this clonotype. J is TRBJ2-1 and V is TRBV5-6, with D possibly TRBD2 on 6 matching bases. CDR3 length: 14 residues. Between the trimmed V and J ends, which lost 0 bases and 5 bases, there was a span of 9 bases. Germline CDR1 is SGHDT and CDR2 is YYEEEE. The DNA of the CDR3 is TGTGCCAGCAGCTTGGTTAGCGGCCACAATGAGCAGTTCTTC. Translation gives CASSLVSGHNEQFF.

This clonotype was recorded a few times. The chain uses TRBV19 and TRBJ1-5, with a weak D call TRBD1 (5 bases). Germline values: CDR1 LNHDA, CDR2 SQIVND (reference sequence). The length of the CDR3 is 14 residues. V was pared by 5 bases and J by 4 bases, with 12 bases between. As DNA, the CDR3 is TGTGCCAGTAGTCCTTCGACAGCTAATCAGCCCCAGCATTTT. Its translation is CASSPSTANQPQHF.

This chain connects TRBV6-2 or TRBV6-3 to TRBJ2-1; possibly TRBD2 for D (6 bases). Trimming pared 6 bases from V and 4 bases from J, leaving 10 bases between. There are 13 residues in the CDR3. The germline V gene has CDR1 MNHEY and CDR2 SVGEGT. The CDR3 loop is CASSTSFYNEQFF. CDR3 coding DNA: TGTGCCAGCAGCACTAGCTTTTACAATGAGCAGTTCTTC.

This clonotype has more than one count but fewer than ten. The chain combines TRBV11-3 with TRBJ1-1; 7 bases agree with TRBD1. This CDR3 has 16 amino acids. V shed 2 bases and J 3 bases; nucleotides not matched to a gene: 9. The germline gives CDR1 SGHNT, CDR2 YENEEA. The CDR3 DNA sequence: TGTGCCAGCAGCTTACAGGGGGACCTACGGGACACTGAAGCTTTCTTT. It encodes CASSLQGDLRDTEAFF.

The genes are TRBV7-3 and TRBJ1-3; TRBD1 might be the D (5 bases). This CDR3 comprises 17 residues. CDR1 and CDR2 (germline): SGHTA, FQGTGA. V was cut by 4 bases and J by 3 bases, with 19 bases left in between. In DNA, the CDR3 is TGTGCCAGCAGCTCCGGTCCGGACACCCGTTGTGGAAACACCATATATTTT. It is translated as CASSSGPDTRCGNTIYF. Complete variable domain (other parts from reference TRBV7-3 and TRBJ1-3): GAGVSQTPSNKVTEKGKYVELRCDPISGHTALYWYRQSLGQGPEFLIYFQGTGAADDSGLPNDRFFAVRPEGSVSTLKIQRTERGDSAVYLCASSSGPDTRCGNTIYFGEGSWLTVV.

The rearrangement uses TRBV27 and TRBJ1-2; 8 positions match TRBD1. V shed 3 bases, J shed 2 bases, and the junction held 17 bases outside the gene matches. Germline CDR1 is MNHEY and CDR2 is SMNVEV (reference sequence). This CDR3 comprises 19 residues. CDR3 sequence (DNA): TGTGCCAGCAGTTTGCCTTTATTTCCTGGACAGGGCAAAAACTATGGCTACACCTTC. Amino acid sequence: CASSLPLFPGQGKNYGYTF.

The J gene is TRBJ2-5, the V gene TRBV6-5; 11 bases are shared with TRBD1. Germline V gene data show CDR1 as MNHEY and CDR2 as SVGAGI. The V gene end was trimmed by 3 bases and the J gene end by 5 bases; junction bases not matched to a gene: 5. The CDR3 length is 15 residues. CDR3 in amino acids: CASSYDRDRGETQYF. The CDR3 region has the DNA TGTGCCAGCAGTTATGACCGGGACAGGGGGGAGACCCAGTACTTC.

The DNA for the CDR3 is TGCAGTGCTAGCGGGGCCAAGGCCCCGGCTTTCTTT. As protein: CSASGAKAPAFF. This sequence joins TRBV20-1 and TRBJ1-1; D perhaps matches TRBD1 (5 bases). The CDR3 extends over 12 amino acids. Looked up from germline, CDR1 is DFQATT and CDR2 is SNEGSKA (reference sequence). Deletions cut 3 bases from V and 11 bases from J, with 16 bases between.

The chain is built from TRBV7-2 and TRBJ2-1, with 11 bases fitting TRBD2. The germline V gene has CDR1 SGHTA and CDR2 FQGNSA. This CDR3 spans 18 amino acids. Trimming removed 5 bases from V and 7 bases from J; junction bases left unmatched: 16. The CDR3 DNA reads TGTGCCAGCAGCCCCGTGGTAGCGGGAGGGCCGACCTCTAATGAGCAGTTCTTC. Encoded protein: CASSPVVAGGPTSNEQFF.

The DNA for the CDR3 is TGTGCCAGCAGCTTAAAACAGGGGACTGAAGCTTTCTTT. Translation gives CASSLKQGTEAFF. The V gene is TRBV7-8, the J gene TRBJ1-1; 7 nucleotides line up with TRBD1. V gave up 2 bases and J gave up 5 bases; unmatched junction bases: 2. CDR1 is SGHVS, CDR2 FQNEAQ, per germline. The CDR3 spans 13 residues.

The CDR3 nucleotides read TGTGCCAGCAGTTTAACTGGCGTGGTGGATTTGGGGGGCACAGATACGCAGTATTTT. It translates to CASSLTGVVDLGGTDTQYF. V usage is TRBV27 and J usage is TRBJ2-3; D is possibly TRBD1 or TRBD2 (5 bases each). The CDR3 loop spans 19 amino acids. Germline-derived CDR1 and CDR2 are MNHEY and SMNVEV (reference sequence). V was cut by 2 bases and J by 1 base, with 22 bases left in between.

This clonotype was counted a single time. This sequence joins TRBV2 and TRBJ2-4; tentatively, D is TRBD2 (6 bases). V was trimmed by 5 bases and J by 15 bases, leaving 20 bases between them. The germline CDR1 and CDR2 sequences are SNHLY and FYNNEI. The CDR3 runs 13 residues. CDR3 protein: CASSPRGGPMGYF. The CDR3 nucleotides are TGTGCCAGCAGTCCGAGGGGAGGCCCTATGGGGTACTTC.

This clonotype is a singleton in its sample. The chain carries TRBV6-2 or TRBV6-3 and TRBJ2-7; D may match TRBD1 or TRBD2 (5 bases each). Germline CDR1 is MNHEY and CDR2 is SVGEGT. The germline V and J ends were trimmed by 2 bases and 5 bases, with 16 bases remaining between them. This CDR3 contains 15 residues. The CDR3 DNA is TGTGCCAGCAGTTACGAGGGGCCCACTATCCACGAGCAGTACTTC. Translation: CASSYEGPTIHEQYF.

This chain uses TRBV20-1 with TRBJ1-6; possible D gene TRBD1, 6 bases. V gave up 1 base and J gave up 7 bases, with 14 bases separating them. This CDR3 is 15 amino acids long. Germline loops: CDR1 DFQATT, CDR2 SNEGSKA (reference sequence). The CDR3 region has the DNA TGCAGTGCTAGAGCCCGGGGGGGCAGAAATTCACCCCTCCACTTT. Its translation is CSARARGGRNSPLHF.

The chain uses TRBV6-1 and TRBJ2-1; D not certain. Germline V gene sequence: CDR1 MNHNS, CDR2 SASEGT. The CDR3 totals 11 residues. V dropped 4 bases and J dropped 13 bases, with 11 bases sitting between them. CDR3 sequence reads: CASSGEWLQFF. The CDR3 DNA reads TGTGCCAGCAGTGGAGAGTGGTTACAGTTCTTC.

The chain has TRBV28 and TRBJ1-2; unclear D gene. CDR3 size: 14 residues. Looked up from germline, CDR1 is MDHEN and CDR2 is SYDVKM. V was trimmed by 7 bases and J by 0 bases, leaving 12 bases between them. The CDR3 region is CASNLGQANYGYTF. The CDR3 DNA is TGTGCCAGCAATCTAGGCCAGGCTAACTATGGCTACACCTTC.

V and J are TRBV19 and TRBJ1-5; the D is unclear. The CDR3 is 13 residues long. In germline, CDR1 is LNHDA, CDR2 SQIVND (reference sequence). The V and J ends lost 1 base and 5 bases respectively, with 6 bases between them. Here the CDR3 reads CASSIARDQPQHF. The CDR3, as DNA: TGTGCCAGTAGTATAGCTCGGGATCAGCCCCAGCATTTT.

The count of this clonotype is one. V and J are TRBV7-3 and TRBJ2-1; 10 positions agree with TRBD1. With V trimmed by 3 bases and J by 8 bases, 7 bases remained unmatched. Germline values: CDR1 SGHTA, CDR2 FQGTGA. This CDR3 has 15 residues. CDR3 nucleotide sequence: TGTGCCAGCAGCTTCCCGGGACAGGGGAGGGATGAGCAGTTCTTC. This translates into CASSFPGQGRDEQFF.